Shown below are 5 T cell receptor beta chains from a single sample sequenced in a study of T cells in Graves' hyperthyroidism and ophthalmopathy. It was RNA transcripts that yielded the amplified TCR beta CDR3 regions. HTBI primers were used for first-round RT-PCR of the TCR CDR3. TCRdb processed the multiplex PCR reads anew with MiXCR; each CDR3 protein has one entry. The repertoire holds around 420,000 distinct CDR3 sequences, approximately 14% seen once, with 7.5% to 8% in the top ten. The sample taken for sequencing was blood. The receptors were gathered from a woman aged 18-30 years with Graves' hyperthyroidism.

This clonotype was recorded many times. V and J are TRBV5-1 and TRBJ2-3, with 7 bases aligning to TRBD2. V lost 2 bases and J lost 0; bases outside the gene matches: 0. CDR3 length: 14 amino acids. The germline CDR1 and CDR2 sequences are SGHRS and YFSETQ. DNA for the CDR3: TGCGCCAGCAGCTTTAGCGGGAGCACAGATACGCAGTATTTT. This codes for CASSFSGSTDTQYF.

The V call is TRBV12-3 or TRBV12-4, the J call TRBJ2-4, with D hard to call. The V end lost 5 bases, the J end lost 1 base, and 9 bases lay between the germline ends. CDR3 length equals 14 residues. The CDR3 reads CASSPAKAKNIQYF. CDR3 DNA: TGTGCCAGCAGTCCGGCAAAGGCCAAAAACATTCAGTACTTC.

This clonotype was counted ten times or more. The chain is built from TRBV6-1 and TRBJ2-1; D could derive from TRBD1 or TRBD2 (5 bases each). V gave up 6 bases and J gave up 10 bases, with 19 bases separating them. Germline values: CDR1 MNHNS, CDR2 SASEGT. The CDR3 has 14 amino acids. CDR3 nucleotide sequence: TGTGCCAGCAGCAACCCGTTGCAGGGAGAAGAGCAGTTCTTC. Translation: CASSNPLQGEEQFF.

This clonotype was seen a few times. The CDR3 region has the DNA TGTGCCAGCAGCTTAGCCAAAGTTTATCTACGGAGCCAAGAGACCCAGTACTTC. Its translation is CASSLAKVYLRSQETQYF. The chain is built from TRBV7-9 and TRBJ2-5; D gene ambiguous. Germline V gene sequence: CDR1 SEHNR, CDR2 FQNEAQ (reference sequence). The CDR3 covers 18 residues. V was clipped by 0 bases and J by 1 base, with 18 bases between them.

This clonotype was detected ten times or more. The chain links TRBV6-1 to TRBJ2-7; D may correspond to TRBD1 or TRBD2 (6 bases each). From germline, CDR1 is MNHNS and CDR2 SASEGT. Trimming stripped 11 bases from V and 9 bases from J, with 23 bases between. The CDR3 is made up of 13 amino acids. The CDR3 sequence is CAAGNSYEGGQYF. The CDR3 region has the DNA TGTGCCGCCGGCAACTCGTACGAGGGGGGGCAGTACTTC.